A selection of T cell receptor beta chains follows, all from one sample in a study of human T cells and chemical hapten exposure. In TCRdb, the RACE reads were re-called with MiXCR into one record per CDR3 protein. Of around 300,000 distinct CDR3 sequences in the sample, around 7.3% were seen once. This specimen consisted of whole blood, obtained in connection with sensitization to the hapten diphenylcyclopropenone (DPC). The source of these receptors is a man younger than 35 with alopecia areata. Some clones in this sample may be carry-over from other donors' samples. The CDR3 runs from the conserved cysteine through the conserved F or W. Fields, in order: D gene, V gene, CDR3 protein. A D gene is named only where the DNA matches it firmly.

>-|TRBV18
CASSPPDRAINEKLFF
>-|TRBV11-2
CASSLVGGDNQFTNEQFF
>TRBD1|TRBV7-8
CASSLTGVPTDTQYF
>-|TRBV5-1
CASSVTGSNTEAFF
>-|TRBV7-8
CASSPREGLSSYNSPLHF
>-|TRBV3-1
CASSQLTGRARGTEAFF
>-|TRBV9
CASSVWGGLSSTDTQYF
>-|TRBV20-1
CSARKVGSSPDTQYF
>-|TRBV4-3
CASSQDEISYGYTF
>-|TRBV7-2
CASSLSPGNTDTQYF
>-|TRBV28
CASSQIQGSDQPQHF
>-|TRBV5-4
CASSRSANYGYTF
>-|TRBV27
CASSFGTLPTYGYTF
>TRBD1|TRBV6-5
CASRQGLRGNQPQHF
>-|TRBV29-1
CSATQGGTDTQYF
>-|TRBV27
CASNPGLRTDTQYF
>TRBD1|TRBV28
CAGQTGGGFHTGELFF
>-|TRBV28
CASSPQKFTGELFF
>TRBD2|TRBV11-2
CASSLDRLAGGKDTQYF
>-|TRBV12-3/TRBV12-4
CASSRIRGLNTEAFF
>TRBD1|TRBV4-3
CASSQDWSSDRGAFF
>-|TRBV12-3/TRBV12-4
CASSWTDGYSPLHF
>TRBD1|TRBV28
CASSQPGQTQETQYF
>-|TRBV27
CASTPGSTNEKLFF
>TRBD2|TRBV7-2
CASRLAGGRSSTDTQYF
>TRBD1|TRBV10-3
CAISHTGGGGQPQHF
>-|TRBV6-1
CASKGKMNTEAFF
>-|TRBV20-1
CSARDTSTGELFF
>-|TRBV6-1
CASSTTRGLRGTEAFF
>-|TRBV12-3/TRBV12-4
CASREGVLFF
>-|TRBV29-1
CSLGGMAFGTEAFF
>TRBD1|TRBV4-3
CASSQDGQGAYNEQFF
>TRBD1|TRBV29-1
CSVGTGRMNTEAFF
>TRBD2|TRBV7-9
CASSRTSGVYSYEQYF
>-|TRBV12-3/TRBV12-4
CASISGGRTEAFF
>-|TRBV20-1
CSLPGDTYGYTF
>-|TRBV20-1
CSGLSATNEKLFF
>TRBD1|TRBV7-9
CASSPGQGVLNTEAFF
>-|TRBV15
CATTKGGLNTGELFF
>-|TRBV29-1
CSVEQESIF
>TRBD1|TRBV19
CASTALGQGALGANVLTF
>-|TRBV5-1
CASSLATIGNTEAFF
>TRBD2|TRBV11-2
CASSASGGHQETQYF
>TRBD1|TRBV4-2
CASSQVLTGGNQPQHF
>-|TRBV6-5
CASSYQGLLNEQFF
>TRBD1|TRBV24-1
CATSEAPGTGSSYNSPLHF
>TRBD1|TRBV5-1
CASSPGTGQSNQPQHF
>-|TRBV7-3
CASSLRPIDEQFF
>-|TRBV18
CASSPRASSPVDNEQFF
>-|TRBV11-2
CASSRGAPGEQYF
>-|TRBV5-6
CASSSGLGRTYEQYF
>-|TRBV7-8
CASSLGGRTYEQYF
>TRBD1|TRBV7-2
CASRVGQGFEKLFF
>-|TRBV4-3
CASSQDFVPRGTRRPDNYGYTF
>TRBD1|TRBV2
CASAPGQGSYGYTF